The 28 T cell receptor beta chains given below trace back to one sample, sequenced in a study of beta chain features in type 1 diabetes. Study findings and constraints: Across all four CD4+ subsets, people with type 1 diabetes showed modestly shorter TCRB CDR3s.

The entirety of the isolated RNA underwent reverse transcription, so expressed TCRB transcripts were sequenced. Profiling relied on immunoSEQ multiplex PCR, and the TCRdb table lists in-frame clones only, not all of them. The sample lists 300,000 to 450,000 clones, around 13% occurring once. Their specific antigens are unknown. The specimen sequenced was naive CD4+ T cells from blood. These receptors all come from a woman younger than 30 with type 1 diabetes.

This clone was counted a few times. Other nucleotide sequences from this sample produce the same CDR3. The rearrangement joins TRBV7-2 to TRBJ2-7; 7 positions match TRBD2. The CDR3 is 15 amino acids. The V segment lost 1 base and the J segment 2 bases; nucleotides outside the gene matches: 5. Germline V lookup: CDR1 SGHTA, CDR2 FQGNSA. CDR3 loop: CASSLVAGGTYEQYF. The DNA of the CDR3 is TGTGCCAGCAGCTTAGTTGCCGGGGGGACCTACGAGCAGTACTTC.

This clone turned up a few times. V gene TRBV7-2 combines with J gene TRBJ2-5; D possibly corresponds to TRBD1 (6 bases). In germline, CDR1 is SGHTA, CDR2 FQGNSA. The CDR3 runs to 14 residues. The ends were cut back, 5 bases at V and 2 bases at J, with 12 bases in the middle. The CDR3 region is CASSQMGQQETQYF. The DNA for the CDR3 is TGTGCCAGCAGCCAGATGGGACAACAAGAGACCCAGTACTTC.

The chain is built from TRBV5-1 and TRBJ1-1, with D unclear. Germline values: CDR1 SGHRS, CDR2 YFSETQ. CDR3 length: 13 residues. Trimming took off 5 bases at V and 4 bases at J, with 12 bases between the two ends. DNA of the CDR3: TGCGCCAGCAGTTTAGAGGATGGCACTGAAGCTTTCTTT. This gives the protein CASSLEDGTEAFF. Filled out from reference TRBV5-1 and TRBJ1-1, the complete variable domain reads KAGVTQTPRYLIKTRGQQVTLSCSPISGHRSVSWYQQTPGQGLQFLFEYFSETQRNKGNFPGRFSGRQFSNSRSEMNVSTLELGDSALYLCASSLEDGTEAFFGQGTRLTVV.

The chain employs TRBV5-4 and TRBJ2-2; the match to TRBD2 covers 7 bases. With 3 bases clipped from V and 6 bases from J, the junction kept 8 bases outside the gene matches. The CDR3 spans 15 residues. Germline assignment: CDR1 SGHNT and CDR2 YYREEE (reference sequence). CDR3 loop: CASSSLTGRAGELFF. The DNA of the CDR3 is TGTGCCAGCAGCTCCCTAACGGGGAGGGCCGGGGAGCTGTTTTTT.

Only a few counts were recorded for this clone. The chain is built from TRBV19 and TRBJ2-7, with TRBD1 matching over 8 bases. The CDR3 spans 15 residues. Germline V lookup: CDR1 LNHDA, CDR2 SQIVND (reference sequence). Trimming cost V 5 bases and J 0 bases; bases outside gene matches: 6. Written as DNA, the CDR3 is TGTGCCAGTAGTCTCGGACAGGGACTCTCCTACGAGCAGTACTTC. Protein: CASSLGQGLSYEQYF.

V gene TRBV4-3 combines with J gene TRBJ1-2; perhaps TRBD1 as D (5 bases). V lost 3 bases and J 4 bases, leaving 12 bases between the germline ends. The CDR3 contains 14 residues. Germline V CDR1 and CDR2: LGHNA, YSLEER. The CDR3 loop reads CASSQVDTLYGYTF. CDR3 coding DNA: TGCGCCAGCAGCCAGGTGGACACCCTCTATGGCTACACCTTC.

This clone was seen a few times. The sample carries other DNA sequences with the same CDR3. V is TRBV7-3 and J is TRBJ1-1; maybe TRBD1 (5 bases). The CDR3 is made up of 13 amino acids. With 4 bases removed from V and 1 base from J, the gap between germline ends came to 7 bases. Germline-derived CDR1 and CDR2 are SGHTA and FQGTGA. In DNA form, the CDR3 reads TGTGCCAGCAGCTCGCAGGGGAACACTGAAGCTTTCTTT. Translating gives CASSSQGNTEAFF.

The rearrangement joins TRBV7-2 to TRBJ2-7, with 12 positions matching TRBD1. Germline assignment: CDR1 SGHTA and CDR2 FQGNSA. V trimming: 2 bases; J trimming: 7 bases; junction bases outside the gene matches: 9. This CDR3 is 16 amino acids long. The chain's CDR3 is CASSLSGTGGSREQYF. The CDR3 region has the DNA TGTGCCAGCAGCTTATCCGGGACAGGGGGCTCGAGAGAGCAGTACTTC. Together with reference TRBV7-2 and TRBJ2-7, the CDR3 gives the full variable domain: GAGVSQSPSNKVTEKGKDVELRCDPISGHTALYWYRQSLGQGLEFLIYFQGNSAPDKSGLPSDRFSAERTGGSVSTLTIQRTQQEDSAVYLCASSLSGTGGSREQYFGPGTRLTVT.

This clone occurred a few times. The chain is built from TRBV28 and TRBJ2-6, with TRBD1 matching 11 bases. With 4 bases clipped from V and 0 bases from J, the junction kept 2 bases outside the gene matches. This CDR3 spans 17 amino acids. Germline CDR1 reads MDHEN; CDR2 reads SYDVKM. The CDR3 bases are TGTGCCAGCAGTTCGGGACAGGGGGTCTCTGGGGCCAACGTCCTGACTTTC. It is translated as CASSSGQGVSGANVLTF.

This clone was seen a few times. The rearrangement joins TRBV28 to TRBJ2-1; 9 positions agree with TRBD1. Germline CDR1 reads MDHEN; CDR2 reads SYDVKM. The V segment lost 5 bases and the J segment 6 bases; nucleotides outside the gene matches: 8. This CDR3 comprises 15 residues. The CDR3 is CASSHRDRDSNEQFF. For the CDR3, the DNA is TGTGCCAGCAGTCACCGGGACAGGGACTCCAATGAGCAGTTCTTC.

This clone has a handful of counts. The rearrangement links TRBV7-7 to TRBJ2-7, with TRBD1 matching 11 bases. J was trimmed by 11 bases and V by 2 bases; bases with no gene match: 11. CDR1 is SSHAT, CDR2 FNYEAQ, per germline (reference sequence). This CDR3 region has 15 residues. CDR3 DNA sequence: TGTGCCAGCAGCTTAATGGACAGGGGGCGAAGGGAGGAGTACTTC. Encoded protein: CASSLMDRGRREEYF.

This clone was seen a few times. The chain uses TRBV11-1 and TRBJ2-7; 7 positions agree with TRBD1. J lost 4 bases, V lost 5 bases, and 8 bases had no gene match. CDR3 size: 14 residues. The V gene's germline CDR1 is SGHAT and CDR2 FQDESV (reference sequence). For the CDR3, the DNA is TGTGCCAGCAGCCTGCCGGGACAGATATACGAGCAGTACTTC. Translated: CASSLPGQIYEQYF.

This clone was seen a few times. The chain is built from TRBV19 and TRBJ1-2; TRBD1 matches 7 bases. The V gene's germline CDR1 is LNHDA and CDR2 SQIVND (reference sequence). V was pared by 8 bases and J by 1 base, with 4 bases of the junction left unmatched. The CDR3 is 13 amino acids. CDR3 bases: TGTGCCAGTCGGGCAGGGGGTAACTATGGCTACACCTTC. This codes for CASRAGGNYGYTF.

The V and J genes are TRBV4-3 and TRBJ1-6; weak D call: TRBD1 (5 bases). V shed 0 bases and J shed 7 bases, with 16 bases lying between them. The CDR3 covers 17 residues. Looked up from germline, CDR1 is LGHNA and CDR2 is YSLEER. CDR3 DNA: TGCGCCAGCAGCCAAGAAGTCCAGGGCCCGTTGAATTCACCCCTCCACTTT. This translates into CASSQEVQGPLNSPLHF.

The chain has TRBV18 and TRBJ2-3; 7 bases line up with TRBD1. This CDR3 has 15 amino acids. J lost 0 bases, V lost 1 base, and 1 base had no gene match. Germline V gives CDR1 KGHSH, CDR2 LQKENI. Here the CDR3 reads CASSPQGASTDTQYF. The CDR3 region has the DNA TGTGCCAGCTCACCACAGGGGGCTAGCACAGATACGCAGTATTTT.

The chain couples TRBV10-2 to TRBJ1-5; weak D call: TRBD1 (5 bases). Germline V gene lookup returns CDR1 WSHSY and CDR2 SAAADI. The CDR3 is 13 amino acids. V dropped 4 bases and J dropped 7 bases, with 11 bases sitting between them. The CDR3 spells CASSGGEGQPQHF. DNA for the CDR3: TGCGCCAGCAGTGGCGGGGAGGGGCAGCCCCAGCATTTT.

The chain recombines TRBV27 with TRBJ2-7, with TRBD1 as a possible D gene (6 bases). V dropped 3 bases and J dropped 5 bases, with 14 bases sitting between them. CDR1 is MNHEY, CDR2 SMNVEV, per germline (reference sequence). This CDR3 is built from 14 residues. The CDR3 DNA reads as TGTGCCAGCAGTTTCACAGGGTCTAGGCACGAGCAGTACTTC. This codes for CASSFTGSRHEQYF.

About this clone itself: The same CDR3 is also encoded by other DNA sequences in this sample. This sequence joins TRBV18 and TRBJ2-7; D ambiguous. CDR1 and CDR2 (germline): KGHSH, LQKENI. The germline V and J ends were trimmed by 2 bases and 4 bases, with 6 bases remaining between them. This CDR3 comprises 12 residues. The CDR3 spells CASSPGQYEQYF. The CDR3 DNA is TGTGCCAGCTCACCAGGCCAATACGAGCAGTACTTC.

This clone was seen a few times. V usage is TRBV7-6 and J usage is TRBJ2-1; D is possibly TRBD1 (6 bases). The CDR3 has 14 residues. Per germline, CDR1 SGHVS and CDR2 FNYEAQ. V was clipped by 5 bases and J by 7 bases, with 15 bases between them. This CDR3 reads CASSEGEGLNEQFF. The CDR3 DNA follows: TGTGCCAGCAGCGAGGGGGAAGGCCTTAATGAGCAGTTCTTC.

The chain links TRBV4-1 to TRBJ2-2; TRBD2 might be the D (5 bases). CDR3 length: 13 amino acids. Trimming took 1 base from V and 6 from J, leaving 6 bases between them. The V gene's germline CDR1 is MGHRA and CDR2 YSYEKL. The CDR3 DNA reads TGCGCCAGCAGCCAAGCGGACTCCGGGGAGCTGTTTTTT. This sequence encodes CASSQADSGELFF.

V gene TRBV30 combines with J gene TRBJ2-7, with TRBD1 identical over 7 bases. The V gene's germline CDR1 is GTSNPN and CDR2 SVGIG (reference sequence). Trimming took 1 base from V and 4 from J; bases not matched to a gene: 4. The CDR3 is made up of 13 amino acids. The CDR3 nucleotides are TGTGCCTGGAGTGGAGGGACAGAGTACGAGCAGTACTTC. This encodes CAWSGGTEYEQYF.

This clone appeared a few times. CDR3 sequence reads: CATSRVWDSRQETQYF. The CDR3 DNA is TGTGCCACCAGCAGAGTTTGGGACAGCAGACAAGAGACCCAGTACTTC. V and J are TRBV15 and TRBJ2-5, with 7 bases fitting TRBD1. CDR1 is LNHNV, CDR2 YYDKDF, per germline (reference sequence). Trimming removed 1 base from V and 2 bases from J; junction bases left unmatched: 7. CDR3 size: 16 residues.

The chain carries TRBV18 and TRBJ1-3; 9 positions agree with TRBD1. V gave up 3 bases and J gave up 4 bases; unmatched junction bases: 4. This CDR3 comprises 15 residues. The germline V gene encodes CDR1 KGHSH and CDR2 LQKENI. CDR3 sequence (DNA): TGTGCCAGCTCACCCGGGACAGGGTCAGGAAACACCATATATTTT. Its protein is CASSPGTGSGNTIYF.

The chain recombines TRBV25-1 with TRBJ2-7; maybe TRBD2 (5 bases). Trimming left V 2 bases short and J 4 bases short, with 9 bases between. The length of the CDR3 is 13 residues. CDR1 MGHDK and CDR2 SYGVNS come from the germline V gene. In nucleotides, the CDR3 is TGTGCCAGCAGTGAAGGACTTTCTTACGAGCAGTACTTC. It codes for CASSEGLSYEQYF.

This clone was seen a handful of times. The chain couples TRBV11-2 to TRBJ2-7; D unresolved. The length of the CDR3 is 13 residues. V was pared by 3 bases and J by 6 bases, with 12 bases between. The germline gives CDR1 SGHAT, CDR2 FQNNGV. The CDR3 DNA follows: TGTGCCAGCAGCTTCGCCTCCTTGAGCGAGCAGTACTTC. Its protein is CASSFASLSEQYF.

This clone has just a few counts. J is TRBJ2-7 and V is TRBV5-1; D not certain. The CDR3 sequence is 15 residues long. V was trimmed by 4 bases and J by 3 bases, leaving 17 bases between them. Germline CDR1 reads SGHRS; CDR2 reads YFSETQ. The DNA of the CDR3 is TGCGCCAGCAGCCCCGATGGGTCGGCAGGCTACGAGCAGTACTTC. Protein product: CASSPDGSAGYEQYF.

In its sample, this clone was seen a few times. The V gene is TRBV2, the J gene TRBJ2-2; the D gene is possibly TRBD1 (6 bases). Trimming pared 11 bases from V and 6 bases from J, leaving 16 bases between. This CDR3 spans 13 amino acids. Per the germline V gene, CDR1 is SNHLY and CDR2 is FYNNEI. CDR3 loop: CAWSRDIPGELFF. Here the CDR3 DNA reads TGTGCCTGGTCCCGGGACATTCCCGGGGAGCTGTTTTTT.

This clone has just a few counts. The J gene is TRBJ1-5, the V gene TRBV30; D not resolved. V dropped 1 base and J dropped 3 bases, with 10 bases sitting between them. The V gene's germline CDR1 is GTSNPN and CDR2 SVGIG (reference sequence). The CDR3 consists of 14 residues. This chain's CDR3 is CAWSAAGINQPQHF. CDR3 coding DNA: TGTGCCTGGAGTGCCGCCGGGATCAATCAGCCCCAGCATTTT.